This T cell receptor (beta chain) was captured by sequencing in a study of cytomegalovirus exposure and HLA in healthy donors. The overall study: The Caucasian-associated ancestry cluster contained 65% to 85% of the approximately 420 genotyped donors.

The PCR contained 60 Vbeta and 13 Jbeta primers. Repertoires were generated with immunoSEQ multiplex PCR, while TCRdb's copy carries only in-frame clones and drops some. This table holds about 100,000 clones, around 74% found once. CDR1 is SGHVS, CDR2 FQNEAQ, per germline. The CDR3 sequence is 13 residues long. The V end was cut by 3 bases, the J end by 2 bases, with 8 bases between. Notes on this clone: The target antigen is unknown.

Regarding the study as a whole: A reported reduction in N-insertions relative to the roughly 710-donor mean was seen in an Asian-associated ancestry cluster in a later analysis. As a later analysis revealed, the rate of TCR association differed by HLA locus, with DRB1 most and HLA-C fewest. Prior analysis indicated that the majority of TCR beta V segments exhibited productivity approximately 87% or approximately 30% of the time.

Sequenced sample: PBMCs. The chain couples TRBV7-8 to TRBJ2-7; D gene unclear. This TCR came from a man aged 50-59 years in good health and CMV-seropositive. The chain's CDR3 is CASSFSLAYEQYF. The CDR3 DNA sequence: TGTGCCAGCAGCTTTTCTCTTGCCTACGAGCAGTACTTC.